Each of the 19 T cell receptor beta chains below was sequenced from the same sample in a study of shared clonotypes between healthy human individuals. Sequencing was performed with immunoSEQ multiplex PCR; in TCRdb, only in-frame clones are kept and a portion is missing. The table records some 1.5 million clones, over 95% of them present only once. The source material was naive CD4+ T cells sorted from blood. Subset: CD45RA+ positively selected. The receptor set was obtained from a man aged 30-40 years in good health.

As to this clone: Other DNA variants within this sample encode the same CDR3. J is TRBJ2-5 and V is TRBV5-1; tentatively, D is TRBD1 (7 bases). There are 14 residues in the CDR3. Per the germline V gene, CDR1 is SGHRS and CDR2 is YFSETQ. Trimming left V 0 bases short and J 5 bases short, with 11 bases between. As DNA, the CDR3 is TGCGCCAGCAGCTTGGAGGGGGCGGGGGAGACCCAGTACTTC. Translation gives CASSLEGAGETQYF.

This chain links TRBV5-1 with TRBJ2-1; D might be TRBD2 (6 bases). CDR1 is SGHRS and CDR2 is YFSETQ in the germline V gene. The V gene lost 5 bases and the J gene lost 4 bases, with 19 bases spanning the gap. This CDR3 comprises 16 residues. The DNA of the CDR3 is TGCGCCAGCAGTCCCGGACTACCAAGACCTTACAATGAGCAGTTCTTC. This translates into CASSPGLPRPYNEQFF.

This rearrangement joins TRBV7-8 to TRBJ2-5; D is perhaps TRBD1 (6 bases). The germline V gene encodes CDR1 SGHVS and CDR2 FQNEAQ. With 2 bases removed from V and 0 bases from J, the gap between germline ends came to 10 bases. The CDR3 length is 15 residues. CDR3 protein: CASSLQGNDQETQYF. The CDR3 DNA is TGTGCCAGCAGCTTACAGGGGAACGACCAAGAGACCCAGTACTTC.

This rearrangement joins TRBV28 to TRBJ2-3; perhaps TRBD2 as D (5 bases). The V gene lost 11 bases and the J gene lost 2 bases, with 11 bases spanning the gap. The length of the CDR3 is 12 residues. Germline V gene lookup returns CDR1 MDHEN and CDR2 SYDVKM. The CDR3 spells CAGSGSTDTQYF. CDR3 DNA sequence: TGTGCCGGATCGGGGTCCACAGATACGCAGTATTTT.

The rearrangement joins TRBV5-4 to TRBJ2-2; the match to TRBD2 covers 11 bases. The germline gives CDR1 SGHNT, CDR2 YYREEE (reference sequence). This CDR3 contains 20 residues. The trim removed 5 bases at V and 5 bases at J, leaving 20 bases unmatched. CDR3 residues: CASRQWASGRSSKRTGELFF. As DNA, the CDR3 is TGTGCCAGCAGACAATGGGCTAGCGGGAGGAGTAGCAAGCGGACCGGGGAGCTGTTTTTT.

This clone was observed a single time. The same CDR3 can be traced to other DNA sequences in this sample. The rearrangement uses TRBV5-1 and TRBJ2-5; TRBD1 matches 8 bases. Unmatched junction bases numbered 1, after V lost 3 bases and J lost 3 bases. Germline V gene sequence: CDR1 SGHRS, CDR2 YFSETQ. The CDR3 loop spans 13 amino acids. The CDR3 loop reads CASSSTGEETQYF. The CDR3 DNA reads TGCGCCAGCAGCTCGACAGGGGAAGAGACCCAGTACTTC.

The chain uses TRBV5-6 and TRBJ2-1; TRBD2 matches at 11 bases. The J segment lost 8 bases and the V segment lost 0 bases, leaving 4 bases of the junction unmatched. This CDR3 is 15 amino acids long. Germline lookup yields CDR1 SGHDT and CDR2 YYEEEE. CDR3 amino acids: CASSLVSGRAHEQFF. The CDR3 bases are TGTGCCAGCAGCTTGGTTAGCGGGAGGGCCCATGAGCAGTTCTTC.

The rearrangement joins TRBV18 to TRBJ2-1; no firm D call. With 2 bases removed from V and 2 bases from J, the gap between germline ends came to 13 bases. The length of the CDR3 is 16 residues. Germline CDR1 and CDR2: KGHSH and LQKENI. For the CDR3, the DNA is TGTGCCAGCTCACCAGCAGCAGTAAGGCCCTACAATGAGCAGTTCTTC. It yields the protein CASSPAAVRPYNEQFF. The variable domain in full, with the rest retrieved from reference TRBV18 and TRBJ2-1, is NAGVMQNPRHLVRRRGQEARLRCSPMKGHSHVYWYRQLPEEGLKFMVYLQKENIIDESGMPKERFSAEFPKEGPSILRIQQVVRGDSAAYFCASSPAAVRPYNEQFFGPGTRLTVL.

Remarks on this clone: At one boundary the junction diverges from the germline segment, which might be a read error. The chain couples TRBV20-1 to TRBJ2-7; TRBD1 is a possible D gene (6 bases). Germline-derived CDR1 and CDR2 are DFQATT and SNEGSKA (reference sequence). CDR3 size: 11 residues. DNA for the CDR3: TGCAGTGCTAGAGATTTCGGGACACTGAATTTC. This gives the protein CSARDFGTLNF.

The gene calls are TRBV6-1 and TRBJ1-2, with TRBD1 matching 7 bases. V lost 3 bases, J lost 6 bases, and 7 bases stayed unmatched. The CDR3 contains 14 residues. CDR1 MNHNS and CDR2 SASEGT come from the germline V gene. Written as DNA, the CDR3 is TGTGCCAGCAGTGATCGACAGGGCGGAGATGGCTACACCTTC. As protein: CASSDRQGGDGYTF.

The chain joins TRBV5-4 to TRBJ1-2; the match to TRBD1 covers 10 bases. The CDR3 spans 15 residues. Germline V gene lookup returns CDR1 SGHNT and CDR2 YYREEE (reference sequence). Trimming took 4 bases from V and 8 from J; bases not matched to a gene: 11. The CDR3 sequence is CASSDRRTGGPGYTF. The CDR3 DNA follows: TGTGCCAGCAGCGACCGGCGGACAGGGGGTCCCGGCTACACCTTC. The whole variable domain, remainder taken from reference TRBV5-4 and TRBJ1-2, is ETGVTQSPTHLIKTRGQQVTLRCSSQSGHNTVSWYQQALGQGPQFIFQYYREEENGRGNFPPRFSGLQFPNYSSELNVNALELDDSALYLCASSDRRTGGPGYTFGSGTRLTVV.

V and J are TRBV19 and TRBJ1-1; unclear D gene. Germline V gene sequence: CDR1 LNHDA, CDR2 SQIVND (reference sequence). V lost 3 bases to trimming and J lost 1 base, with 12 bases between them. There are 15 residues in the CDR3. For the CDR3, the DNA is TGTGCCAGTAGTATCTTCGGGTGGAAGAACACTGAAGCTTTCTTT. This codes for CASSIFGWKNTEAFF.

This clone was seen a single time. V gene TRBV29-1 combines with J gene TRBJ2-5; D may be TRBD2 (6 bases). The CDR3 extends over 14 amino acids. The V end lost 7 bases, the J end lost 5 bases, and 20 bases lay between the germline ends. Germline loops: CDR1 SQVTM, CDR2 ANQGSEA. The CDR3 nucleotides read TGCAGCGCTATCTCGGGCGGGAACGGGGAGACCCAGTACTTC. It codes for CSAISGGNGETQYF. Full variable domain (remainder filled in from reference TRBV29-1 and TRBJ2-5): SAVISQKPSRDICQRGTSLTIQCQVDSQVTMMFWYRQQPGQSLTLIATANQGSEATYESGFVIDKFPISRPNLTFSTLTVSNMSPEDSSIYLCSAISGGNGETQYFGPGTRLLVL.

The chain carries TRBV5-5 and TRBJ2-7, with 10 nucleotides matching TRBD2. The junction had 3 bases not matched to a gene; V was cut back by 0 bases and J by 0 bases. Germline V gene data show CDR1 as SGHKS and CDR2 as YYEKEE (reference sequence). This CDR3 is 16 amino acids long. As DNA, the CDR3 is TGTGCCAGCAGCTTGGGGGCTAGCGGGAGCTCCTACGAGCAGTACTTC. It encodes CASSLGASGSSYEQYF.

The rearrangement links TRBV19 to TRBJ2-2; D unclear. Germline V gives CDR1 LNHDA, CDR2 SQIVND (reference sequence). V was cut by 6 bases and J by 0 bases, with 5 bases left in between. The CDR3 has 13 residues. In DNA, the CDR3 is TGTGCCAGTAGAACAGCGAACACCGGGGAGCTGTTTTTT. It specifies CASRTANTGELFF. Variable domain in full (rest from reference TRBV19 and TRBJ2-2): DGGITQSPKYLFRKEGQNVTLSCEQNLNHDAMYWYRQDPGQGLRLIYYSQIVNDFQKGDIAEGYSVSREKKESFPLTVTSAQKNPTAFYLCASRTANTGELFFGEGSRLTVL.

This sequence joins TRBV6-1 and TRBJ2-7; D perhaps matches TRBD2 (6 bases). Looked up from germline, CDR1 is MNHNS and CDR2 is SASEGT. CDR3 length: 15 residues. V was clipped by 2 bases and J by 3 bases, with 14 bases between them. CDR3 region: CASSEPWQTSYEQYF. The CDR3 DNA is TGTGCCAGCAGTGAACCCTGGCAGACTAGCTACGAGCAGTACTTC.

This clone was seen once. The chain uses TRBV7-9 and TRBJ1-2; D not certain. V was shortened by 6 bases and J by 3 bases, with 14 bases between the two germline ends. This CDR3 has 14 amino acids. Germline CDR1 is SEHNR and CDR2 is FQNEAQ (reference sequence). The CDR3: CASRFTGGDYGYTF. CDR3 coding DNA: TGTGCCAGCAGATTCACGGGCGGGGACTATGGCTACACCTTC.

V gene TRBV11-1 combines with J gene TRBJ2-3, with 9 bases matching TRBD2. The CDR3 extends over 15 amino acids. The V gene end was trimmed by 2 bases and the J gene end by 4 bases; junction bases not matched to a gene: 4. CDR1 and CDR2 (germline): SGHAT, FQDESV (reference sequence). The CDR3 nucleotides are TGTGCCAGCAGCTTACTTGCGGGAGGGGCAGATACGCAGTATTTT. This gives the protein CASSLLAGGADTQYF.

The rearrangement links TRBV5-1 to TRBJ2-2, with D hard to call. The V gene's germline CDR1 is SGHRS and CDR2 YFSETQ. This CDR3 region has 15 residues. The V and J ends lost 3 bases and 6 bases respectively, with 15 bases between them. In nucleotides, the CDR3 is TGCGCCAGCAGCTCCGAAGTCGATTTCCCCGGGGAGCTGTTTTTT. Protein: CASSSEVDFPGELFF. Full variable domain (missing parts from reference TRBV5-1 and TRBJ2-2): KAGVTQTPRYLIKTRGQQVTLSCSPISGHRSVSWYQQTPGQGLQFLFEYFSETQRNKGNFPGRFSGRQFSNSRSEMNVSTLELGDSALYLCASSSEVDFPGELFFGEGSRLTVL.